This T cell receptor beta chain was identified during a study of T cell repertoires in cytomegalovirus infection. Study overall: A matching HLA type, together with CMV infection, was signaled by public TCR beta signatures.

Notes on this clonotype: The antigen remains undetermined. The junction does not match germline at one end; this may be a read error.

CDR3 length: 13 amino acids. In germline, CDR1 is DFQATT, CDR2 SNEGSKA (reference sequence). Study-level results: Dominating the ex vivo response were HLA-C-restricted CMV-specific TCR beta clonotypes.

TCRdb re-derived calls from the reads in MiXCR, one entry per CDR3 protein. The sample lists roughly 27,000 distinct CDR3 sequences, roughly a fifth occurring once. This chain joins TRBV20-1 and TRBJ1-5; D is uncertain. The source of this sequence is a human donor in good health (CMV status not recorded). Some clones in this sample may be carry-over from other donors' samples. Specimen: CD8+ T cells from cultured PBMCs, collected from culture after CMV antigen stimulation. As DNA, the CDR3 is TGTAGTGCTAGAGCATCCCGCGATCAGCCCCAGCATTTT. This encodes CSARASRDQPQHF.